This T cell receptor (beta chain) appears in the sequencing data of a study of OX40 agonist ivuxolimab in advanced cancers. Using immunoSEQ multiplex PCR, the repertoire was profiled, and TCRdb retains in-frame clones only, with some absent. The data show about 26,000 clones, 76% seen once. Germline V lookup: CDR1 SGHVS, CDR2 FNYEAQ. This CDR3 has 15 residues. V trimming: 1 base; J trimming: 5 bases; junction bases outside the gene matches: 2. If patients had autoimmune disease history or systemic immunosuppression, they were excluded. This clone was observed a handful of times. Specimen: CD4+ or CD8+ T cells sorted from blood, collected in a trial of the OX40 agonist ivuxolimab. The chain has TRBV7-6 and TRBJ2-3; 11 bases match TRBD2. The clonotype was recovered from an adult with an advanced solid tumor such as melanoma, head and neck, liver or kidney cancer. The CDR3 DNA reads TGTGCCAGCAGCTTAGTTGGGACTAGCGGAGATACGCAGTATTTT. Its translation: CASSLVGTSGDTQYF.